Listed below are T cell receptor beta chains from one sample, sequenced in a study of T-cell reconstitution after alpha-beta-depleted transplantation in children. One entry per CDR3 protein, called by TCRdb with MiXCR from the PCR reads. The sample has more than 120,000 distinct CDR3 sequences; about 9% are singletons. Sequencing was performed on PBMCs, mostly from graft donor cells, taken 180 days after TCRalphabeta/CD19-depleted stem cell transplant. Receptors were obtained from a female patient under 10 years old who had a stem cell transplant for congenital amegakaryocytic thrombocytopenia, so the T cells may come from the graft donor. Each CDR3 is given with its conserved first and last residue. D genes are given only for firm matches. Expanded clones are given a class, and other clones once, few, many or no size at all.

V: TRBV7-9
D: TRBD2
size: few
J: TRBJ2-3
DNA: TGTGCCAGCAGCTTCTTGACAGGCGGGGGGCCCACAGATACGCAGTATTTT
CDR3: CASSFLTGGGPTDTQYF

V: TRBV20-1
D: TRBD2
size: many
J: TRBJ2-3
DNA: TGCAGTGCTAGTCGGACTAGCGGATACACAGATACGCAGTATTTT
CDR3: CSASRTSGYTDTQYF

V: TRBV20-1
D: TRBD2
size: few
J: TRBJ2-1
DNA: TGCAGTGCTAGAGATTCTAGCGGGGTTGAGCAGTTCTTC
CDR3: CSARDSSGVEQFF

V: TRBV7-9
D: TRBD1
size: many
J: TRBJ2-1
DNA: TGTGCCAGCAGCTTCATAACGGGACAGGGCCCCCATGAGCAGTTCTTC
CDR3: CASSFITGQGPHEQFF

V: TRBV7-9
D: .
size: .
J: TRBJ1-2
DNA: TGTGCCAGCAGCTTAGCGTCAGTACAGAATGGCTACACCTTC
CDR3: CASSLASVQNGYTF

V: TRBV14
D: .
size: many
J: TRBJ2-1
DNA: TGTGCCAGCAGCCAAGAAGCTGGACACGCATCCTACAATGAGCAGTTCTTC
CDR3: CASSQEAGHASYNEQFF

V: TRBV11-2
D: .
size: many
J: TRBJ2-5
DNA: TGTGCCAGCAGCCCCGGCCACCAAGAGACCCAGTACTTC
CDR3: CASSPGHQETQYF

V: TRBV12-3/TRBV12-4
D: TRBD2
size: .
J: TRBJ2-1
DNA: TGTGCCAGCAGATTAGCGGGAGTTAACAATGAGCAGTTCTTC
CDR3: CASRLAGVNNEQFF

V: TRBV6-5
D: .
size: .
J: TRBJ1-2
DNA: TGTGCCAGCGCGGGCCTTCGCTATGGCTACACCTTC
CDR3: CASAGLRYGYTF

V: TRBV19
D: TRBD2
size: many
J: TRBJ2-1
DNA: TGTGCCAGTAGAGGAAGGGCTAGCGGGACCAATGAGCAGTTCTTC
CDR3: CASRGRASGTNEQFF

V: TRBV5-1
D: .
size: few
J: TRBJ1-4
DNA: TGCGCCAGCAGCCACCGTGGGACCTTTAATGAAAAACTGTTTTTT
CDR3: CASSHRGTFNEKLFF

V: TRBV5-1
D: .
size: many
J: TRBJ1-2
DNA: TGCGCCAGCAACCCAACAGGGTCGGTCGGCTACACCTTC
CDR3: CASNPTGSVGYTF

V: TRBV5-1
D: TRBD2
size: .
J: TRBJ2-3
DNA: TGCGCCAGCAGCTTTCGTGCGGGGGGGGCCACAGATACGCAGTATTTT
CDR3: CASSFRAGGATDTQYF

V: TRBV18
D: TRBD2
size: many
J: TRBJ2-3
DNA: TGTGCCAGCTCACCAACTCTAGCGGGAGCAGGCGCAGATACGCAGTATTTT
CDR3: CASSPTLAGAGADTQYF